What follows describes a single T cell receptor (beta chain). The data originate from a study of blood T cell repertoires in COVID-19. Study summary: The United States, Italy and Spain provided the acute and convalescent COVID-19 samples.

Here immunoSEQ multiplex PCR was the method, and the copy in TCRdb shows in-frame clones only, minus some. The profile shows about 43,000 clones, about 86% of them singletons. The germline CDR1 and CDR2 sequences are SQVTM and ANQGSEA. The CDR3 extends over 15 amino acids. The germline V and J ends were trimmed by 1 base and 0 bases, with 10 bases remaining between them. The rearrangement joins TRBV29-1 to TRBJ2-1; no definite D call. The TCR sequence derives from an older woman with acute or convalescent COVID-19. Sample: peripheral blood. CDR3 coding DNA: TGCAGCGTTGAAGTCGCGTTAAGCTCCTACAATGAGCAGTTCTTC. Translation gives CSVEVALSSYNEQFF.